The 20 T cell receptor beta chains below were found in one sample sequenced in a study of cytomegalovirus exposure and HLA in healthy donors. The study ran its PCR with 60 Vbeta and 13 Jbeta primers. The data were produced by immunoSEQ multiplex PCR, yet TCRdb's version contains in-frame clones alone and is incomplete. Counted here are approximately 120,000 clones, around 82% occurring once; the ten biggest clones make up about 3.7%. Specimen: PBMCs. The receptors were gathered from a woman aged 40 to 55 in good health and CMV-seropositive.

The chain recombines TRBV6-5 with TRBJ2-3, with 9 bases fitting TRBD1. This CDR3 is 14 amino acids long. The germline CDR1 and CDR2 sequences are MNHEY and SVGAGI. J gave up 4 bases and V 7 bases, and 6 bases lay outside the gene matches. The CDR3 coding sequence is TGTGCCAGCAATCGACAGGGGGATTCAGATACGCAGTATTTT. It specifies CASNRQGDSDTQYF.

This sequence joins TRBV30 and TRBJ1-4, with D unresolved. V lost 0 bases and J 0 bases, leaving 11 bases between the germline ends. CDR3 length: 16 residues. Germline assignment: CDR1 GTSNPN and CDR2 SVGIG (reference sequence). As DNA, the CDR3 is TGTGCCTGGAGTGTAAGGAGGCCTGCAACTAATGAAAAACTGTTTTTT. The encoded protein is CAWSVRRPATNEKLFF.

The rearrangement joins TRBV6-5 to TRBJ2-2; TRBD1 is a possible D gene (5 bases). Trimming took 5 bases from V and 7 from J, leaving 17 bases between them. CDR3 length: 15 amino acids. CDR1 MNHEY and CDR2 SVGAGI come from the germline V gene. The CDR3 is CASSHRAGMVGELFF. The DNA of the CDR3 is TGTGCCAGCAGTCACCGAGCAGGGATGGTCGGGGAGCTGTTTTTT.

The rearrangement joins TRBV4-1 to TRBJ1-1; the D gene is possibly TRBD1 (5 bases). Per germline, CDR1 MGHRA and CDR2 YSYEKL. CDR3 length equals 15 residues. Trimming removed 0 bases from V and 1 base from J, with 9 bases in between. CDR3 loop: CASSQDLGPNTEAFF. The CDR3 bases are TGCGCCAGCAGCCAAGATCTGGGGCCGAACACTGAAGCTTTCTTT.

This chain joins TRBV9 and TRBJ2-3; D uncertain. V lost 0 bases and J 1 base, leaving 12 bases between the germline ends. This CDR3 has 16 amino acids. Per germline, CDR1 SGDLS and CDR2 YYNGEE. CDR3 nucleotide sequence: TGTGCCAGCAGCGTAGAGGCAGGCTACCGCACAGATACGCAGTATTTT. This encodes CASSVEAGYRTDTQYF.

The rearrangement uses TRBV6-1 and TRBJ1-5, with D hard to call. This CDR3 contains 14 residues. Germline V gives CDR1 MNHNS, CDR2 SASEGT. The V gene lost 0 bases and the J gene lost 5 bases, with 8 bases spanning the gap. This chain's CDR3 is CASSEATGHQPQHF. In DNA form, the CDR3 reads TGTGCCAGCAGTGAAGCAACTGGTCATCAGCCCCAGCATTTT.

The rearrangement joins TRBV13 to TRBJ2-7; perhaps TRBD2 as D (6 bases). The CDR3 loop spans 17 amino acids. The germline CDR1 and CDR2 sequences are PRHDT and FYEKMQ (reference sequence). Trimming removed 4 bases at V and 3 bases at J, with 22 bases between. The CDR3 region has the DNA TGTGCCAGCAGCTCGGGACGGGGGTATGGGGGGAACTACGAGCAGTACTTC. It encodes CASSSGRGYGGNYEQYF.

The V and J genes are TRBV30 and TRBJ2-3; 15 bases align to TRBD2. Germline CDR1 GTSNPN, CDR2 SVGIG (reference sequence). Losses at the gene ends were 7 bases for V and 4 bases for J; bases not matched to a gene: 9. The CDR3 spans 16 residues. The CDR3 DNA sequence: TGTGCCTCCACCCCCTGGACTAGCGGGAGGGCAGATACGCAGTATTTT. Protein product: CASTPWTSGRADTQYF. The variable domain in full, completed from reference TRBV30 and TRBJ2-3, reads SQTIHQWPATLVQPVGSPLSLECTVEGTSNPNLYWYRQAAGRGLQLLFYSVGIGQISSEVPQNLSASRPQDRQFILSSKKLLLSDSGFYLCASTPWTSGRADTQYFGPGTRLTVL.

The rearrangement uses TRBV27 and TRBJ2-7, with 8 bases that match TRBD1. Germline CDR1 MNHEY, CDR2 SMNVEV (reference sequence). V shed 0 bases and J 6 bases; nucleotides not matched to a gene: 10. There are 16 residues in the CDR3. In nucleotides, the CDR3 is TGTGCCAGCAGTTTATCATCAGGGGGCTCTCTTGTCGAGCAGTACTTC. Protein: CASSLSSGGSLVEQYF.

The genes are TRBV4-1 and TRBJ2-1; TRBD2 might be the D (6 bases). The CDR3 runs to 15 residues. Germline V gene data show CDR1 as MGHRA and CDR2 as YSYEKL. Deletions cut 1 base from V and 2 bases from J, with 9 bases between. The chain's CDR3 is CASSQVAGTYNEQFF. CDR3 DNA sequence: TGCGCCAGCAGCCAAGTGGCGGGAACCTACAATGAGCAGTTCTTC.

Only a few counts were recorded for this clone. The V call is TRBV6-5, the J call TRBJ1-2, with D perhaps TRBD1 (5 bases). Germline loops: CDR1 MNHEY, CDR2 SVGAGI. V was clipped by 0 bases and J by 4 bases, with 12 bases between them. CDR3 size: 15 residues. This CDR3 reads CASSYSQGYRYGYTF. CDR3 DNA sequence: TGTGCCAGCAGTTACTCTCAGGGTTATCGCTATGGCTACACCTTC.

The chain combines TRBV7-2 with TRBJ2-3, with D uncertain. The V gene lost 1 base and the J gene lost 3 bases, with 5 bases spanning the gap. The length of the CDR3 is 13 residues. Germline CDR1 is SGHTA and CDR2 is FQGNSA. CDR3 in amino acids: CASSLVGTDTQYF. CDR3 in DNA: TGTGCCAGCAGCTTAGTCGGGACAGATACGCAGTATTTT.

This clone was counted only a few times. V and J are TRBV19 and TRBJ2-1; 8 bases line up with TRBD2. The CDR3 loop spans 13 amino acids. Germline CDR1 is LNHDA and CDR2 is SQIVND (reference sequence). The junction had 4 bases not matched to a gene; V was cut back by 5 bases and J by 7 bases. The CDR3 coding sequence is TGTGCCAGTAGTTTCGGCGGGAGGAATGAGCAGTTCTTC. Translation: CASSFGGRNEQFF. The complete variable domain, with remaining parts taken from reference TRBV19 and TRBJ2-1, reads DGGITQSPKYLFRKEGQNVTLSCEQNLNHDAMYWYRQDPGQGLRLIYYSQIVNDFQKGDIAEGYSVSREKKESFPLTVTSAQKNPTAFYLCASSFGGRNEQFFGPGTRLTVL.

V usage is TRBV15 and J usage is TRBJ1-4; 11 bases are a match to TRBD1. There are 17 residues in the CDR3. The J segment lost 3 bases and the V segment lost 4 bases, leaving 7 bases of the junction unmatched. The germline CDR1 and CDR2 sequences are LNHNV and YYDKDF (reference sequence). This CDR3 is CATSTGQGAVANEKLFF. DNA of the CDR3: TGTGCCACCAGCACTGGACAGGGGGCGGTAGCTAATGAAAAACTGTTTTTT.

The chain is built from TRBV10-2 and TRBJ2-7, with TRBD1 identical over 7 bases. The trim removed 4 bases at V and 2 bases at J, leaving 2 bases unmatched. Germline CDR1 reads WSHSY; CDR2 reads SAAADI. The CDR3 extends over 13 amino acids. Written as DNA, the CDR3 is TGCGCCAGCAGTGCCGGACAGGCCTACGAGCAGTACTTC. This codes for CASSAGQAYEQYF.

The chain links TRBV2 to TRBJ2-1; 9 positions match TRBD2. With 1 base clipped from V and 5 bases from J, the junction kept 6 bases outside the gene matches. Per germline, CDR1 SNHLY and CDR2 FYNNEI. The CDR3 covers 16 residues. CDR3 region: CASSEVAGGENNEQFF. The DNA of the CDR3 is TGTGCCAGCAGTGAAGTGGCGGGAGGGGAAAACAATGAGCAGTTCTTC.

The chain couples TRBV7-9 to TRBJ2-2, with 9 bases matching TRBD1. Trimming removed 5 bases from V and 2 bases from J; junction bases left unmatched: 9. This CDR3 comprises 17 residues. Germline CDR1 is SEHNR and CDR2 is FQNEAQ (reference sequence). This chain's CDR3 is CASSANTGGSNTGELFF. DNA of the CDR3: TGTGCCAGCAGCGCCAATACAGGGGGCTCTAACACCGGGGAGCTGTTTTTT.

The chain employs TRBV9 and TRBJ2-7; D perhaps matches TRBD2 (5 bases). This CDR3 is 14 amino acids long. CDR1 is SGDLS, CDR2 YYNGEE, per germline. V was trimmed by 0 bases and J by 2 bases, leaving 9 bases between them. The CDR3 DNA is TGTGCCAGCAGCGTAGGAGCGGAGGCCTACGAGCAGTACTTC. This encodes CASSVGAEAYEQYF.

This clone was found a few times. The chain joins TRBV4-2 to TRBJ2-7; 7 bases agree with TRBD2. The CDR3 spans 17 residues. The germline V gene has CDR1 LGHNA and CDR2 YNFKEQ. The junction had 12 bases not matched to a gene; V was cut back by 1 base and J by 3 bases. CDR3 sequence (DNA): TGTGCCAGCAGCCAAGGACGTCGGGCTAGCGGCAGCTACGAGCAGTACTTC. This gives the protein CASSQGRRASGSYEQYF.

This clone was observed a few times. The chain combines TRBV11-3 with TRBJ2-7; maybe TRBD2 (6 bases). The CDR3 covers 15 residues. The germline V gene has CDR1 SGHNT and CDR2 YENEEA. Trimming removed 6 bases at V and 0 bases at J, with 15 bases between. Written as DNA, the CDR3 is TGTGCCAGCAGACCTAGCGAAATGAGCTCCTACGAGCAGTACTTC. Amino acids: CASRPSEMSSYEQYF. The whole variable domain, remainder taken from reference TRBV11-3 and TRBJ2-7, is EAGVVQSPRYKIIEKKQPVAFWCNPISGHNTLYWYLQNLGQGPELLIRYENEEAVDDSQLPKDRFSAERLKGVDSTLKIQPAELGDSAVYLCASRPSEMSSYEQYFGPGTRLTVT.